These 7 T cell receptor beta chains were all obtained from the same sample, sequenced in a study of T cell responses to AZD1222 COVID-19 vaccine (dated by TCRdb to the early 2020s). This sample's time point label indicates: baseline before first vaccination. The treatment or condition label for this specimen denotes: meningococcal conjugate vaccine given as trial control. The library was obtained by the immunoSEQ multiplex PCR assay. TCRdb's version of the immuneACCESS table is confined to in-frame rearrangements and falls short of the full clone set. An unresolved V gene accounts for under half of the shortfall where checked; the remainder is of unknown origin. The sample table records 110,000 or so clones; approximately 90% of these occur just once. 3.1% of the sample comes from the top ten. This specimen was peripheral blood, taken on day 0 of MenACWY control vaccination. The origin of the receptors is an adult in good health.

V usage is TRBV27 and J usage is TRBJ1-1; 9 bases are shared with TRBD1. The V gene end was trimmed by 6 bases and the J gene end by 5 bases; junction bases not matched to a gene: 4. Germline CDR1 reads MNHEY; CDR2 reads SMNVEV (reference sequence). The CDR3 extends over 13 amino acids. The CDR3 is CASRGQGSTEAFF. The CDR3 coding sequence is TGTGCCAGCAGGGGACAGGGATCGACTGAAGCTTTCTTT.

J is TRBJ2-7 and V is TRBV21-1; TRBD2 is the table's D call and was not checked against the DNA. TRBV21-1 is flagged as a pseudogene. This CDR3 has 14 residues. CDR3 in DNA: TGTGCCAGCAGCTCAGTCGGGGGGGGCTACGAGCAGTACTTC. Translating gives CASSSVGGGYEQYF.

This rearrangement joins TRBV6-5 to TRBJ1-2; D uncertain. Germline V gives CDR1 MNHEY, CDR2 SVGAGI. The ends were cut back, 8 bases at V and 2 bases at J, with 18 bases in the middle. This CDR3 has 15 residues. CDR3 bases: TGTGCCAGCGTTCCGACTCGGGCACCAAACTATGGCTACACCTTC. It yields the protein CASVPTRAPNYGYTF.

The chain is built from TRBV4-1 and TRBJ1-1; 7 positions match TRBD1. The CDR3 extends over 14 amino acids. Germline assignment: CDR1 MGHRA and CDR2 YSYEKL. V dropped 4 bases and J dropped 7; count of bases not matched to a gene: 9. CDR3 nucleotide sequence: TGCGCCAGCAGCCCGCCCTCAGGGGGGAATGAAGCTTTCTTT. It yields the protein CASSPPSGGNEAFF.

This chain joins TRBV6-1 and TRBJ1-1; D is uncertain. Germline V gene sequence: CDR1 MNHNS, CDR2 SASEGT. Between the trimmed V and J ends, which lost 0 bases and 4 bases, there was a span of 9 bases. This CDR3 spans 14 amino acids. The CDR3 coding sequence is TGTGCCAGCAGTGAAGCGGGCCTCATCACTGAAGCTTTCTTT. It is translated as CASSEAGLITEAFF.

This chain connects TRBV29-1 to TRBJ2-7; 8 positions agree with TRBD2. The germline V gene encodes CDR1 SQVTM and CDR2 ANQGSEA. V dropped 7 bases and J dropped 3; count of bases not matched to a gene: 5. The CDR3 contains 12 residues. As DNA, the CDR3 is TGCAGCGCTAGCGGGCTGTTCTACGAGCAGTACTTC. Amino acids: CSASGLFYEQYF.

The chain combines TRBV19 with TRBJ2-1; perhaps TRBD2 as D (5 bases). There are 12 residues in the CDR3. Trimming left V 6 bases short and J 8 bases short, with 11 bases between. From germline, CDR1 is LNHDA and CDR2 SQIVND (reference sequence). In nucleotides, the CDR3 is TGTGCCAGTAGCCACGGAGGAGATGAGCAGTTCTTC. This gives the protein CASSHGGDEQFF.